This TCR beta chain was identified in a study of control samples from healthy donors and cancer patients. The CDR3 loop spans 15 amino acids. Germline V CDR1 and CDR2: LGHNT, FRNRAP. J lost 4 bases, V lost 7 bases, and 11 bases had no gene match. Measured with immunoSEQ multiplex PCR; TCRdb has only the in-frame clones, and not every one. The sample holds 90,000 to 100,000 clones; around 80% are singletons and the top ten take over 9.5%. This clone has only one observation. The chain joins TRBV12-5 to TRBJ2-3; 7 bases align to TRBD2. Material for sequencing was blood. This TCR was sampled from a woman in her twenties or thirties in good health. The CDR3 region has the DNA TGTGCTAGTGCCCCTCCCGGGGGGTTCCCAGATACGCAGTATTTT. Translating gives CASAPPGGFPDTQYF.